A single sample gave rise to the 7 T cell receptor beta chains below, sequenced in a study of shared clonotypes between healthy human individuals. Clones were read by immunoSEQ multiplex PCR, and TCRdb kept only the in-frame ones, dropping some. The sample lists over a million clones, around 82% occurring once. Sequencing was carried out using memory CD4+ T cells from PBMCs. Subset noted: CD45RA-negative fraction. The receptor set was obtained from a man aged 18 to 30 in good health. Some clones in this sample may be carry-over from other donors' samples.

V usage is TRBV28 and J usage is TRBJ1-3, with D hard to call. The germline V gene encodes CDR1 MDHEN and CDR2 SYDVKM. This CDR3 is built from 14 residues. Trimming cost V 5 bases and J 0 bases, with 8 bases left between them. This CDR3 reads CASSIQSSGNTIYF. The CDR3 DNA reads TGTGCCAGCAGTATACAGAGCTCTGGAAACACCATATATTTT.

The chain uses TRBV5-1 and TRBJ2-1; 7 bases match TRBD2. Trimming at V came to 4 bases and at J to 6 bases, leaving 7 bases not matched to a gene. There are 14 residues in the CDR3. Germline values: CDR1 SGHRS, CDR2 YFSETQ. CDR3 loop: CASSRGRGFNEQFF. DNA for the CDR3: TGCGCCAGCAGCCGGGGGAGGGGTTTCAATGAGCAGTTCTTC.

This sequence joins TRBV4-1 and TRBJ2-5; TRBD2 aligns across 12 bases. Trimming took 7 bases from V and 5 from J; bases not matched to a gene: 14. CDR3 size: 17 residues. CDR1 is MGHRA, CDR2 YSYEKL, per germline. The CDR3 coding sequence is TGCGCCAGCACCCTGGGGACTAGCGGGTCCCCAGCGGAGACCCAGTACTTC. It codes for CASTLGTSGSPAETQYF.

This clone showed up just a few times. The CDR3 reads CASQSGNQPQHF. The CDR3 region has the DNA TGTGCCAGCCAGTCCGGCAATCAGCCCCAGCATTTT. The V gene is TRBV19, the J gene TRBJ1-5; D is unresolved. V dropped 9 bases and J dropped 2 bases, with 8 bases sitting between them. The CDR3 runs to 12 residues. Looked up from germline, CDR1 is LNHDA and CDR2 is SQIVND (reference sequence).

The CDR3: CASSLSRTVNTEAFF. The CDR3 bases are TGTGCCAGCAGTTTATCGCGGACAGTGAACACTGAAGCTTTCTTT. The V call is TRBV27, the J call TRBJ1-1; a possible D gene is TRBD1 (6 bases). The germline gives CDR1 MNHEY, CDR2 SMNVEV (reference sequence). This CDR3 contains 15 residues. V was shortened by 0 bases and J by 0 bases, with 8 bases between the two germline ends.

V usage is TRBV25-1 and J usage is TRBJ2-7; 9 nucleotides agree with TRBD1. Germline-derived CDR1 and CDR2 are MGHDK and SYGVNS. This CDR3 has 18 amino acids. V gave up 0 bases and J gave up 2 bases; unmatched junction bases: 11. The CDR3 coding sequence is TGTGCCAGCAGTGAATATCGTGGACAGGGGTCACCTCCCTACGAGCAGTACTTC. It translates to CASSEYRGQGSPPYEQYF.

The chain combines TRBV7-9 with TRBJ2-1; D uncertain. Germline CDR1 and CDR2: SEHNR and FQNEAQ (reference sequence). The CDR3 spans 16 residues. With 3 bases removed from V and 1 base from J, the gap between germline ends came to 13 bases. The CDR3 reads CASSLPLASSYNEQFF. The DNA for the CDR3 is TGTGCCAGCAGCTTGCCCTTGGCTTCTTCCTACAATGAGCAGTTCTTC.